This TCR beta chain derives from a study of early stage breast cancer tumors. TCRdb's table, derived via immunoSEQ multiplex PCR, lists solely in-frame clones and lacks some. There are some 72,000 clones in the sample; roughly 84% occur only once, and 3% to 3.5% lies in the top ten. Specimen: blood. The TCR sequence derives from a person between 55 and 70 years old with breast cancer.

The CDR3 region is CASSYSVGYEQYF. The CDR3 nucleotides read TGTGCCAGCAGTTACTCAGTGGGATACGAGCAGTACTTC. The chain recombines TRBV6-5 with TRBJ2-7; D unclear. From germline, CDR1 is MNHEY and CDR2 SVGAGI. The CDR3 totals 13 residues. The germline V and J ends were trimmed by 0 bases and 4 bases, with 7 bases remaining between them.